The TCR beta chain described here comes from a study of T cells in Graves' hyperthyroidism and ophthalmopathy. Study outcomes and limitations: In the analysis, a 13 V-J model separated ophthalmopathy from stable hyperthyroidism. Researchers found most expanded thyroid clonotypes above 0.001 in blood as well. The model identified upcoming ophthalmopathy a median 6.5 months ahead of onset.

Those patients with uncontrolled infection, other autoimmune disease, pregnancy or lactation were excluded. The germline CDR1 and CDR2 sequences are SEHNR and FQNEAQ (reference sequence). CDR3 size: 12 residues. TCR beta CDR3 region amplification was performed from RNA transcripts. A set of HTBI primers served as the primers for a first-round RT-PCR of the TCR CDR3. Using its own MiXCR run on the multiplex PCR reads, TCRdb lists one record per CDR3 protein. The sample carries 550,000 to 700,000 distinct CDR3 sequences, 35% to 55% recorded once. Notes on this clonotype: Its antigen remains unknown.

V gene TRBV7-9 combines with J gene TRBJ2-7; D ambiguous. The tail of the sequence fits TRBJ2-1 better, so the J call may be wrong. The sequencing input was peripheral blood or thyroid tissue (not recorded which). The source of this sequence is an adult woman with Graves' disease, either hyperthyroidism or ophthalmopathy (not recorded which). CDR3 protein: CASSLGMDEQFF. The CDR3 bases are TGTGCCAGCAGCTTAGGTATGGATGAGCAGTTCTTC.